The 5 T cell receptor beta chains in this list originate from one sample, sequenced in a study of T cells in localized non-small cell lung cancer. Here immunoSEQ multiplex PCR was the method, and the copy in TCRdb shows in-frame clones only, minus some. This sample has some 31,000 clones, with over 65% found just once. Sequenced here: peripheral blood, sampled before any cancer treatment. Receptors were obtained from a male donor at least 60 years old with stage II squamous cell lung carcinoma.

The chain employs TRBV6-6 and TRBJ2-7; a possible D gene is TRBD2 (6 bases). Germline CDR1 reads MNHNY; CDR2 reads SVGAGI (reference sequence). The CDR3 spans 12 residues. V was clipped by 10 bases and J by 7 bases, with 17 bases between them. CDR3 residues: CATCRTGGEQYF. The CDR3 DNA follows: TGTGCCACCTGCAGGACCGGGGGAGAGCAGTACTTC.

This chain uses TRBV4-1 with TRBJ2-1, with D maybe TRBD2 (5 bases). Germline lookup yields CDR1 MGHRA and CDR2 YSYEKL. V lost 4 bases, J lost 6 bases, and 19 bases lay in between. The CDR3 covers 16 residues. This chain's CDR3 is CASSPLGSGRGNEQFF. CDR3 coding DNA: TGCGCCAGCAGCCCCCTGGGAAGCGGTCGGGGCAATGAGCAGTTCTTC.

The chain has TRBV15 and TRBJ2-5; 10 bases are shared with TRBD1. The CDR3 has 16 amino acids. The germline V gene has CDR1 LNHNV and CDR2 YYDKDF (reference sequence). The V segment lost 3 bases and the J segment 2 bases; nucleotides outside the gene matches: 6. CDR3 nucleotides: TGTGCCACCAGCAGCCCCGGGACAGGGGTTCAAGAGACCCAGTACTTC. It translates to CATSSPGTGVQETQYF. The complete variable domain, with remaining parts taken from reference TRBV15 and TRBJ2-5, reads DAMVIQNPRYQVTQFGKPVTLSCSQTLNHNVMYWYQQKSSQAPKLLFHYYDKDFNNEADTPDNFQSRRPNTSFCFLDIRSPGLGDTAMYLCATSSPGTGVQETQYFGPGTRLLVL.

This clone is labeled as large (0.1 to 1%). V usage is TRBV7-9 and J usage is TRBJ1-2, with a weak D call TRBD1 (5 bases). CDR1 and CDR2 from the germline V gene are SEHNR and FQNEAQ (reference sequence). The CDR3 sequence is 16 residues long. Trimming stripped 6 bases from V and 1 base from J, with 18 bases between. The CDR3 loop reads CASRPTLGGSNYGYTF. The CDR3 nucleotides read TGTGCCAGCAGACCAACCTTGGGGGGGAGTAACTATGGCTACACCTTC.

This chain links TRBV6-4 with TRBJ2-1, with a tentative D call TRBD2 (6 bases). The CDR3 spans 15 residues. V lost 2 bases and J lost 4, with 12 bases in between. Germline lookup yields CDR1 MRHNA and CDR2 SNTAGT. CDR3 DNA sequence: TGTGCCAGCAGTGACGAGTCGGGGACTTACAATGAGCAGTTCTTC. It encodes CASSDESGTYNEQFF.